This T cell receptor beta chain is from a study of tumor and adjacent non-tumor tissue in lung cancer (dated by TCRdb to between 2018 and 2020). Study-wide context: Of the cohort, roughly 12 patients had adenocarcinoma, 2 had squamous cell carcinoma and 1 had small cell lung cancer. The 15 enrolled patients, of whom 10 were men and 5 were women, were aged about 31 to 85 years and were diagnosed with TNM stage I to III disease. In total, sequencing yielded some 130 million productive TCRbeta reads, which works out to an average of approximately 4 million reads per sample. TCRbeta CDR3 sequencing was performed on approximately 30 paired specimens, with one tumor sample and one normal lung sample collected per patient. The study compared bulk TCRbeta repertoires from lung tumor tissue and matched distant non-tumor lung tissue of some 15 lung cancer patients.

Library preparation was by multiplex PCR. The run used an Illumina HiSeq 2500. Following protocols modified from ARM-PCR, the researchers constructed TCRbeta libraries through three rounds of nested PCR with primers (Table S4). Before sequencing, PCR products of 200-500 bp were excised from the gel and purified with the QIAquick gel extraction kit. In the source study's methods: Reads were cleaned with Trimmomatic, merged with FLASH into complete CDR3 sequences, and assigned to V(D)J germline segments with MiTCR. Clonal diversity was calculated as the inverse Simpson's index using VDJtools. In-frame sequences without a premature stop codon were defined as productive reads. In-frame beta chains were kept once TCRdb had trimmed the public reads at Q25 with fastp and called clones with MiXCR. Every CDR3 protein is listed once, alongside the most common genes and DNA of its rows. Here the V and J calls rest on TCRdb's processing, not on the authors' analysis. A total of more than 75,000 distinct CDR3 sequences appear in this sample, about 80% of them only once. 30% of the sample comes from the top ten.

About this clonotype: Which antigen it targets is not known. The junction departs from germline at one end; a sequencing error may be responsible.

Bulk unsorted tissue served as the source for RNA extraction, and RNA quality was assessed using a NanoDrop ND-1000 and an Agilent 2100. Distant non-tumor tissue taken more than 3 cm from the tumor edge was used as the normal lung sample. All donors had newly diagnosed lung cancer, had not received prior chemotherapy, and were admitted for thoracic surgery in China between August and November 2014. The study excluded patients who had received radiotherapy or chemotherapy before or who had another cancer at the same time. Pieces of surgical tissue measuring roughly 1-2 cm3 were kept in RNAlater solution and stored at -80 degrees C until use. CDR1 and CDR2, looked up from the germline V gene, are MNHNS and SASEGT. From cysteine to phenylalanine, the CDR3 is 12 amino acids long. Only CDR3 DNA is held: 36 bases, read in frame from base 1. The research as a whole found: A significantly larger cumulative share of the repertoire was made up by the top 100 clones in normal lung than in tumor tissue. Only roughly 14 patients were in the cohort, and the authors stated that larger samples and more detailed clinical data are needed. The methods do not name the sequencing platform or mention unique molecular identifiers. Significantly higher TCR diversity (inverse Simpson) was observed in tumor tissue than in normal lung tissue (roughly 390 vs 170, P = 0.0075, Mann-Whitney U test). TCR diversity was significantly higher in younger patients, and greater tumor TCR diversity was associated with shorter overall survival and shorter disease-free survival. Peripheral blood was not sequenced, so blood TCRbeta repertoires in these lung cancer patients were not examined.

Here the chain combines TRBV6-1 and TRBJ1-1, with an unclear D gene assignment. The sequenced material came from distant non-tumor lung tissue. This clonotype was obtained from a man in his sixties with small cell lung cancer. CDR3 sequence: CASPVGGSEAFF. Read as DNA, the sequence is TGTGCCAGTCCGGTGGGAGGCTCTGAGGCTTTCTTT.